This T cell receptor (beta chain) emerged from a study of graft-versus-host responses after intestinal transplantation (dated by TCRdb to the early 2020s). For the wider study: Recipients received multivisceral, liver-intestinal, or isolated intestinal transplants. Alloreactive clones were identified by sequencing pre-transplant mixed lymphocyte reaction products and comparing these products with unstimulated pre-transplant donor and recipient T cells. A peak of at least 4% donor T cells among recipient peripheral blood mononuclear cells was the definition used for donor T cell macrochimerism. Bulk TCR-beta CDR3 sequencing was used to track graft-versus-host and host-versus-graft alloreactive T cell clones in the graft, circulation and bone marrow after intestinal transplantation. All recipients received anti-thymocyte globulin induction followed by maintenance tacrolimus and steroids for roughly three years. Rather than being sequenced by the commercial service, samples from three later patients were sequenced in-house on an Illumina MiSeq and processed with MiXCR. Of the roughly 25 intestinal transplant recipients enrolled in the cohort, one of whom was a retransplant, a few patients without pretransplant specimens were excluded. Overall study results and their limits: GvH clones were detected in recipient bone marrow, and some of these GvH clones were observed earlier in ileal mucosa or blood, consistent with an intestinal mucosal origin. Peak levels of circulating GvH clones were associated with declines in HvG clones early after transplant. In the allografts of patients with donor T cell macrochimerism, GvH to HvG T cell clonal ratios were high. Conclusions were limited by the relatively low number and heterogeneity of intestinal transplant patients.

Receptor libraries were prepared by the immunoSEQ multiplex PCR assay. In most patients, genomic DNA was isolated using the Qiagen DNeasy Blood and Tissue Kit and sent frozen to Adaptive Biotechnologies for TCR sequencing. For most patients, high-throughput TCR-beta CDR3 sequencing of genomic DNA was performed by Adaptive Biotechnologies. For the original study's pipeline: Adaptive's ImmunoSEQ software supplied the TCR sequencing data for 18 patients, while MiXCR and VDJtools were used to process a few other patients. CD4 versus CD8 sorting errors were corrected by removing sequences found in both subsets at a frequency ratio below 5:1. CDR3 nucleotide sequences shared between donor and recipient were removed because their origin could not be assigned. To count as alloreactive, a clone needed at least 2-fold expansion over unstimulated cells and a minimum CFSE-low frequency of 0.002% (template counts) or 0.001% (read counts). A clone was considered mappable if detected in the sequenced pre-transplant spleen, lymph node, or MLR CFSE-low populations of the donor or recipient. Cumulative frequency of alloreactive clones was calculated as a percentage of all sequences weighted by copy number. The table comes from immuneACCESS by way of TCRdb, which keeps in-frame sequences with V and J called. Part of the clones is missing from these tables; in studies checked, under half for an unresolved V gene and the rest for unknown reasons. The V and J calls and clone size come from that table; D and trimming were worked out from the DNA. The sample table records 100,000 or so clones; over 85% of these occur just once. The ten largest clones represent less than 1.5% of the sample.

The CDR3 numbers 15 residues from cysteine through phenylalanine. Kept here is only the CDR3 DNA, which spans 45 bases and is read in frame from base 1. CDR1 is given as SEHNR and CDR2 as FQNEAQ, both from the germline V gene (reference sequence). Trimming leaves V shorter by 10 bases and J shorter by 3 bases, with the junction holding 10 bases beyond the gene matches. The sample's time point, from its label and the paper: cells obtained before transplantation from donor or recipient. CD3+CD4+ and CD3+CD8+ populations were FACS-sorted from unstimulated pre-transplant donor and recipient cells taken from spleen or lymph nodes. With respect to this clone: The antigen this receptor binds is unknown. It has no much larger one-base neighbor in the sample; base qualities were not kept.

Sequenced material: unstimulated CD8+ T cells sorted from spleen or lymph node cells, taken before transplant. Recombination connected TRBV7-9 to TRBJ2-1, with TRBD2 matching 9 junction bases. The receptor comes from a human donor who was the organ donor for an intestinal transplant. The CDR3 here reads CATLSLAGDYNEQFF. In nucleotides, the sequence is TGTGCCACCTTGTCCTTAGCGGGGGACTACAATGAGCAGTTCTTC.